This T cell receptor (beta chain) was recovered during a study of blood T cell repertoires in COVID-19. The overall study: The United States, Italy and Spain were the sources of the acute and convalescent COVID-19 samples. Sample material is recorded as cDNA or gDNA derived from T cells, B-cell-depleted T cells, or PBMCs.

Comment on this clone: One end of the junction is discordant with germline, which a read error may explain. Different DNA sequences within this sample yield the same CDR3.

In the original workflow: Scientists estimated how many nucleated cells there were by amplifying reference gene primers. The repertoire was sequenced with immunoSEQ multiplex PCR; TCRdb's copy has only in-frame clones and lacks some. The V and J calls and clone size were taken over from that table, and D and trimming were inferred from the DNA. The sample comprises over 130,000 clones, 85% of which are singletons, and just under 3% rests with the top ten. This CDR3 region has 13 residues. The sequence was obtained from a man in his fifties with acute or convalescent COVID-19. Sequenced material: peripheral blood. The V call is TRBV12-3 or TRBV12-4, the J call TRBJ2-7; TRBD2 aligns across 11 bases. The CDR3 spells CASSLAGGYEQYF. CDR3 bases: TGTGCCAGCAGTCTAGCGGGAGGCTACGAGCAGTACTTC.